The entry below describes one TCR beta chain. V lost 3 bases and J 5 bases, leaving 10 bases between the germline ends. The CDR3 length is 13 residues. Germline values: CDR1 SGHTA, CDR2 FQGTGA. The data are from a study of blood T cell repertoires in COVID-19. Study details: Donors in the United States, Italy and Spain gave samples during acute or convalescent COVID-19. T cells, B-cell-depleted T cells, or PBMCs provided the cDNA or gDNA that served as material.

Data came from immunoSEQ multiplex PCR; TCRdb stores just in-frame clones and leaves some out. The table has about 260,000 clones, about 89% seen once; the top ten hold roughly 8%. The V gene is TRBV7-3, the J gene TRBJ2-5; a possible D gene is TRBD2 (5 bases). Sequences were obtained from peripheral blood. The clonotype was recovered from a man in his forties with active or convalescent COVID-19. CDR3 nucleotides: TGTGCCAGCAGCTTTGGACCGGGGGAGACCCAGTACTTC. Translation: CASSFGPGETQYF. Combining the CDR3 with reference TRBV7-3 and TRBJ2-5 gives the whole variable domain GAGVSQTPSNKVTEKGKYVELRCDPISGHTALYWYRQSLGQGPEFLIYFQGTGAADDSGLPNDRFFAVRPEGSVSTLKIQRTERGDSAVYLCASSFGPGETQYFGPGTRLLVL.